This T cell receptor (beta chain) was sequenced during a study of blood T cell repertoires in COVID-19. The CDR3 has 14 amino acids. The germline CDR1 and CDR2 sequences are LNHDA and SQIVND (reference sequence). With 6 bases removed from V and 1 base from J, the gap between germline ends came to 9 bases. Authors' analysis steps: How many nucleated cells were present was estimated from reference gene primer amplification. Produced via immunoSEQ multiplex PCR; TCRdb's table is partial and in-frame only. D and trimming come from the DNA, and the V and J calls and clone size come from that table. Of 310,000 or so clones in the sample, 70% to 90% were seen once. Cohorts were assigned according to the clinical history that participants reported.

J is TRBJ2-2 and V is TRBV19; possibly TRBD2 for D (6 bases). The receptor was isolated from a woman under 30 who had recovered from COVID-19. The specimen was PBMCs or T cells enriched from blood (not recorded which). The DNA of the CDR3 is TGTGCCAGTAGCCTCGGGGGGAACACCGGGGAGCTGTTTTTT. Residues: CASSLGGNTGELFF.